The T cell receptor beta chain described here comes from a study of T cells in Graves' hyperthyroidism and ophthalmopathy. Study background: At the time of initial diagnosis and before any treatment, peripheral blood was collected.

Using RNA transcripts as the source, TCR beta CDR3 regions were amplified. The HTBI primer set was used in a first-round RT-PCR of the TCR CDR3. MiXCR, applied by TCRdb to the multiplex PCR reads, yields one record per CDR3 protein. The repertoire consists of about 520,000 distinct CDR3 sequences, with approximately 25% occurring once and the leading ten covering approximately 10%. Germline CDR1 reads MNHEY; CDR2 reads SVGAGI. The CDR3 contains 14 residues. Trimming pared 3 bases from V and 6 bases from J, leaving 12 bases between. V is TRBV6-5 and J is TRBJ2-4; the D gene is possibly TRBD2 (5 bases). This clonotype was sampled from a woman aged 25 to 39 with Graves' ophthalmopathy. The specimen was blood. The CDR3 coding sequence is TGTGCCAGCAGTTATCTGGGAGAGCGAAACATTCAGTACTTC. This encodes CASSYLGERNIQYF.